The clone carrying this TCR beta chain came up a few times. What it binds is not known. The data stem from a study of T cells in Graves' hyperthyroidism and ophthalmopathy. General study findings and limits: Most expanded thyroid clonotypes above 0.001 recurred in blood.

Amplification yielded TCR beta CDR3 regions, with RNA transcripts as the source. A first-round RT-PCR of the TCR CDR3 used the HTBI primer set. A single record per CDR3 protein comes from TCRdb applying MiXCR to the multiplex PCR reads. This sample has about 590,000 distinct CDR3 sequences, with 15% to 19% found just once. Reasons for excluding patients were uncontrolled infection, other autoimmune disease, pregnancy or lactation. The CDR3 covers 15 residues. V lost 0 bases and J lost 14, with 22 bases in between. CDR1 and CDR2 (germline): SGHRS, YFSETQ. This chain connects TRBV5-1 to TRBJ2-3; D assignment may be TRBD1 or TRBD2 (7 bases each). The clonotype originates from a woman in her twenties or thirties with Graves' hyperthyroidism. Sequencing was performed on blood. Here the CDR3 DNA reads TGCGCCAGCAGCTTGGATGGACAGGTCCTCAGCGGGACGTATTTT. Amino acids: CASSLDGQVLSGTYF.